This T cell receptor beta chain was sequenced for a study of blood T cells in healthy people across ages. Using a J-beta primer mix together with a sample-barcoded 5' primer, a second PCR was run for roughly 7 to 12 cycles. TCRdb independently ran MiXCR on the 5' RACE reads; one entry per CDR3 protein. The table has approximately 940,000 distinct CDR3 sequences, 45% to 50% seen once. Worth noting for this clonotype: At one end, the junction sequence differs from germline, possibly due to a read error.

Germline loops: CDR1 MNHEY, CDR2 SMNVEV (reference sequence). The CDR3 contains 14 residues. Sequences were obtained from blood. This rearrangement joins TRBV27 to TRBJ2-7, with 9 bases fitting TRBD1. The sequence was collected from a man aged 25-45 years in good health. CDR3 nucleotides: TGTACCAGCAGAGGGACAGGGTCCTCCTACGAGCAGTACTTC. Amino acid sequence: CTSRGTGSSYEQYF.